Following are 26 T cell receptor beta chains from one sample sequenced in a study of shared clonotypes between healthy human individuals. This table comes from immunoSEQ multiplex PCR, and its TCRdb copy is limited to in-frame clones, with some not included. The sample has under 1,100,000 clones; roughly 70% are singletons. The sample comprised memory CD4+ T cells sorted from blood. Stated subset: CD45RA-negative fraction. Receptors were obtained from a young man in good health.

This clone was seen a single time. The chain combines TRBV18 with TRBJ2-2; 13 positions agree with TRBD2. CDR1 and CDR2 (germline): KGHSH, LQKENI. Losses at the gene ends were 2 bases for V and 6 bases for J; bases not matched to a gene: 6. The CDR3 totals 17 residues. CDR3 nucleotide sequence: TGTGCCAGCTCACCATGGACTAGCGGGAGTATCGCCGGGGAGCTGTTTTTT. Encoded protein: CASSPWTSGSIAGELFF.

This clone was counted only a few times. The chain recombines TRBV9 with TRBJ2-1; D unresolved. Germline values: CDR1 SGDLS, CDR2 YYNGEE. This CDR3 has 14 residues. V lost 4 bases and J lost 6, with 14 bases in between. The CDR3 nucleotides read TGTGCCAGCAGCCCCGGGCCCACGGCCAATGAGCAGTTCTTC. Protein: CASSPGPTANEQFF.

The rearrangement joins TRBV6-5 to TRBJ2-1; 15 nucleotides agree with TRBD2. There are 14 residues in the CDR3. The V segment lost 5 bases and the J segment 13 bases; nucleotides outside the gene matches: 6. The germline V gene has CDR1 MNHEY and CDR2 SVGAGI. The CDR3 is CASSRGTSGGNQFF. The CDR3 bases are TGTGCCAGCAGTCGTGGGACTAGCGGGGGGAATCAGTTCTTC.

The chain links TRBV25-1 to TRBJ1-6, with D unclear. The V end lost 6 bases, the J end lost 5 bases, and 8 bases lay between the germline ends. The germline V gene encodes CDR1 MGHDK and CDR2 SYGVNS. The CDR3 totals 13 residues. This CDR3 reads CASRGPNNSPLHF. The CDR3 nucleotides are TGTGCCAGCAGGGGCCCTAATAATTCACCCCTCCACTTT.

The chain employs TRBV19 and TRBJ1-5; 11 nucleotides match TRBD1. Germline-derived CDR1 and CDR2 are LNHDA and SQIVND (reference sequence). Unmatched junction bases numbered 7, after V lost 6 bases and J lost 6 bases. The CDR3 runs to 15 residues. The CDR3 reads CASRGTGGSSQPQHF. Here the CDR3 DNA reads TGTGCCAGTAGGGGGACAGGGGGTTCTAGTCAGCCCCAGCATTTT.

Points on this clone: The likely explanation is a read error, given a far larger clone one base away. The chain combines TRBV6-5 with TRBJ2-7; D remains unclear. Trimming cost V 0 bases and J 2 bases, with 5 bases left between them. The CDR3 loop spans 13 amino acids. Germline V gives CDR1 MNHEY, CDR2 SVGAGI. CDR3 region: CASSYSTTYEQYF. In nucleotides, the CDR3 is TGTGCCAGCAGTTACTCGACGACCTACGAGCAGTACTTC.

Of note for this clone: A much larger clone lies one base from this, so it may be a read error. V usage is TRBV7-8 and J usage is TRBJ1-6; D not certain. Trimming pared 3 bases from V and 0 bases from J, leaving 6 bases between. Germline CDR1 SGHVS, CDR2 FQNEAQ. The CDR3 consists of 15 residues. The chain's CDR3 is CASSFKGSYNSPLHF. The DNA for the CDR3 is TGTGCCAGCAGCTTTAAGGGCTCCTATAATTCACCCCTCCACTTT.

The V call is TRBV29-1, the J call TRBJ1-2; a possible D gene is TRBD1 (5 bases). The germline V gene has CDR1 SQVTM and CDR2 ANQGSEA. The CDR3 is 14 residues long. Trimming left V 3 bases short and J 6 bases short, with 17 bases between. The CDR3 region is CSVDEQALSNGYTF. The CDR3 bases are TGCAGCGTTGATGAACAGGCGCTAAGTAATGGCTACACCTTC.

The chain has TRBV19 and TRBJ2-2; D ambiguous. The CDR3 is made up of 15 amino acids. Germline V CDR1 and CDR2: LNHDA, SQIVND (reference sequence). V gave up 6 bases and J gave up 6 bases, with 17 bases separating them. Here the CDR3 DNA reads TGTGCCAGTAGCCTAGAAAGGAGCGCAGCCGGGGAGCTGTTTTTT. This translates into CASSLERSAAGELFF.

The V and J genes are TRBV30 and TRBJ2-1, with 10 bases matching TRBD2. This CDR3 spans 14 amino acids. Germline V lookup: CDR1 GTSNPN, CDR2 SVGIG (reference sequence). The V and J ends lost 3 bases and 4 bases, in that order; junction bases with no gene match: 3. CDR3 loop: CAWSRSGGYNEQFF. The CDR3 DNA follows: TGTGCCTGGAGCCGTAGCGGGGGGTACAATGAGCAGTTCTTC.

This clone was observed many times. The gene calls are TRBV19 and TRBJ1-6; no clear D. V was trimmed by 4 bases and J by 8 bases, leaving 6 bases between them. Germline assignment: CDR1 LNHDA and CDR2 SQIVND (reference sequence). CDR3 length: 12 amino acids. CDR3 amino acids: CASSRQDSPLHF. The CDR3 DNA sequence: TGTGCCAGTAGTAGGCAGGATTCACCCCTCCACTTT.

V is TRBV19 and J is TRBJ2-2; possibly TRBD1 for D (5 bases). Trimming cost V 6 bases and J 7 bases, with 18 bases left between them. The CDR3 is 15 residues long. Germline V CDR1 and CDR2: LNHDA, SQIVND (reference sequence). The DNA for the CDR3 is TGTGCCAGTAGCCCCCCAGGACAAATTGTCGGGGAGCTGTTTTTT. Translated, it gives CASSPPGQIVGELFF. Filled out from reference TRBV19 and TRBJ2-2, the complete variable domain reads DGGITQSPKYLFRKEGQNVTLSCEQNLNHDAMYWYRQDPGQGLRLIYYSQIVNDFQKGDIAEGYSVSREKKESFPLTVTSAQKNPTAFYLCASSPPGQIVGELFFGEGSRLTVL.

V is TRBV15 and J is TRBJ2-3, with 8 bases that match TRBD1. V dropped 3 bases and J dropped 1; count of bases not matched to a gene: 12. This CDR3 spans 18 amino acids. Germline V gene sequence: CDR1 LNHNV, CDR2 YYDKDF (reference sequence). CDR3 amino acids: CATSSASGGPYGTDTQYF. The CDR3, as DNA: TGTGCCACCAGCAGCGCGTCAGGGGGCCCTTATGGCACAGATACGCAGTATTTT.

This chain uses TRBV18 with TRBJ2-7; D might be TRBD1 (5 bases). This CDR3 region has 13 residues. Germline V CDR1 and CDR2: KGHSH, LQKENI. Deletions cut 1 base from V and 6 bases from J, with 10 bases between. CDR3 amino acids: CASSPQGFSEQYF. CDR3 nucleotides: TGTGCCAGCTCACCACAGGGGTTCTCCGAGCAGTACTTC.

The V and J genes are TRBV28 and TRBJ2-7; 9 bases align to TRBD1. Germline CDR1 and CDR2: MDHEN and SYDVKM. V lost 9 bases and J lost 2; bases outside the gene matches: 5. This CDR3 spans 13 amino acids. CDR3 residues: CASTGTGTYEQYF. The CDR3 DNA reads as TGTGCCAGTACCGGGACAGGGACCTACGAGCAGTACTTC.

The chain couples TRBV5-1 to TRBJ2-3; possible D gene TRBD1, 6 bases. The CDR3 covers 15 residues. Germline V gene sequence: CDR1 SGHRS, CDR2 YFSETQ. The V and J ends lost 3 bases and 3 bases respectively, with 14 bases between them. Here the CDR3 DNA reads TGCGCCAGCAGCTCCGCAGGGGAAGTGACAGATACGCAGTATTTT. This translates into CASSSAGEVTDTQYF.

In DNA form, the CDR3 reads TGTGCCAGCAGTGAAGCGGCTGCCGGTGGACTCACACGGGAGACCCAGTACTTC. This translates into CASSEAAAGGLTRETQYF. The chain uses TRBV6-1 and TRBJ2-5; perhaps TRBD2 as D (5 bases). Trimming left V 0 bases short and J 5 bases short, with 22 bases between. The germline V gene has CDR1 MNHNS and CDR2 SASEGT. The CDR3 has 18 amino acids.

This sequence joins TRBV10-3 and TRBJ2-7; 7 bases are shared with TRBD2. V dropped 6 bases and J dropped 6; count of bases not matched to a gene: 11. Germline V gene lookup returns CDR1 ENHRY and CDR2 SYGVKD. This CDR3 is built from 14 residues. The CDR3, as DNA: TGTGCCATCAGGTCTTCGGGCGGGAGTGCCGAGCAGTACTTC. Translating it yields CAIRSSGGSAEQYF.

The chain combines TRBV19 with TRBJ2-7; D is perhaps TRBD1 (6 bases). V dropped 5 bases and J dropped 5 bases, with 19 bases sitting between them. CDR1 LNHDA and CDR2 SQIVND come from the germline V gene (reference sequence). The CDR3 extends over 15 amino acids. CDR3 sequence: CASSYGLGAHNEQYF. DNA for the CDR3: TGTGCCAGTAGTTACGGGTTGGGGGCGCACAACGAGCAGTACTTC.

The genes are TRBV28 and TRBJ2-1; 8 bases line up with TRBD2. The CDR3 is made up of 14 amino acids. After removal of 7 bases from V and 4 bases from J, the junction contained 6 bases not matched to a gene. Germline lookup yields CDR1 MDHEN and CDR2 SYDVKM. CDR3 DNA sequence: TGTGCCAGCACCGATCGGGGGGGGTACAATGAGCAGTTCTTC. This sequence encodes CASTDRGGYNEQFF.

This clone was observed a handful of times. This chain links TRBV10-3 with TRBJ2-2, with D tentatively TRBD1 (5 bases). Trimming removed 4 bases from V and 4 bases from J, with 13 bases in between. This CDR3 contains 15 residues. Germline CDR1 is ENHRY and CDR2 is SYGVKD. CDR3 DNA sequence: TGTGCCATCAGTGTACGGCAGGGTGGCACCGGGGAGCTGTTTTTT. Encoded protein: CAISVRQGGTGELFF.

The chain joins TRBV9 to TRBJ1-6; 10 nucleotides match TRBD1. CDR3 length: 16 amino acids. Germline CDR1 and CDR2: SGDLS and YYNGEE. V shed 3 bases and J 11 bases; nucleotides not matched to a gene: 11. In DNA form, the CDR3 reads TGTGCCAGCAGCGGAGGGACAGGGGAAAAAAATACACCCCTCCACTTT. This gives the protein CASSGGTGEKNTPLHF.

The CDR3 reads CATSQASEQYF. The CDR3 DNA is TGTGCCACCAGCCAGGCCTCCGAGCAGTACTTC. The rearrangement joins TRBV15 to TRBJ2-7, with D unresolved. The CDR3 consists of 11 residues. The V end lost 5 bases, the J end lost 6 bases, and 8 bases lay between the germline ends. CDR1 is LNHNV and CDR2 is YYDKDF in the germline V gene (reference sequence).

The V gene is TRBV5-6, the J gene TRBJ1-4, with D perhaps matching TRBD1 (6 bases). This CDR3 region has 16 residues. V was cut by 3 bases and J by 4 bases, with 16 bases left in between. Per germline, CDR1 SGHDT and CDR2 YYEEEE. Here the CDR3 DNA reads TGTGCCAGCAGCTCGACCCGGACAGACTATAATGAAAAACTGTTTTTT. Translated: CASSSTRTDYNEKLFF. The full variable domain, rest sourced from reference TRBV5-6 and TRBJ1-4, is DAGVTQSPTHLIKTRGQQVTLRCSPKSGHDTVSWYQQALGQGPQFIFQYYEEEERQRGNFPDRFSGHQFPNYSSELNVNALLLGDSALYLCASSSTRTDYNEKLFFGSGTQLSVL.

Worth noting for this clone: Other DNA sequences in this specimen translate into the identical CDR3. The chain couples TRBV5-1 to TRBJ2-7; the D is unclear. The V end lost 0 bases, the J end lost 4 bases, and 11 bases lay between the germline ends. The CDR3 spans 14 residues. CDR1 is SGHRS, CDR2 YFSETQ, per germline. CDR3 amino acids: CASSLGTATYEQYF. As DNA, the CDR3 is TGCGCCAGCAGCTTGGGCACAGCCACTTACGAGCAGTACTTC. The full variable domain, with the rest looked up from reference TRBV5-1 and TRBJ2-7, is KAGVTQTPRYLIKTRGQQVTLSCSPISGHRSVSWYQQTPGQGLQFLFEYFSETQRNKGNFPGRFSGRQFSNSRSEMNVSTLELGDSALYLCASSLGTATYEQYFGPGTRLTVT.

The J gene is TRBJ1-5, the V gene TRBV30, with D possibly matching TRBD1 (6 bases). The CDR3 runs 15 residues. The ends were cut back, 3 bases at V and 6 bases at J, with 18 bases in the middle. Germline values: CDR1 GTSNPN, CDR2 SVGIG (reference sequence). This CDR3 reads CAWSTGRGFSQPQHF. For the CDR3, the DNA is TGTGCCTGGAGCACGGGTAGGGGGTTTAGTCAGCCCCAGCATTTT.